The 17 T cell receptor beta chains below were found in one sample sequenced in a study of T-cell reconstitution after alpha-beta-depleted transplantation in children. The TCRbeta library incorporated unique molecular identifiers. TCRdb used MiXCR to reprocess the PCR reads, holding one entry per CDR3 protein. The table has around 440,000 distinct CDR3 sequences, 16% seen once. The specimen comprised PBMCs, mostly from graft donor cells, sampled 360 days after TCRalphabeta/CD19-depleted stem cell transplant. These receptors were taken from a boy under two years old who had a stem cell transplant for Wiskott-Aldrich syndrome, so the T cells may come from the graft donor.

This clonotype was observed a few times. This chain links TRBV4-1 with TRBJ2-7, with D perhaps TRBD1 or TRBD2 (5 bases each). V gave up 3 bases and J gave up 0 bases, with 15 bases separating them. CDR3 length: 16 amino acids. Looked up from germline, CDR1 is MGHRA and CDR2 is YSYEKL. The CDR3 region is CASSQFGDRASYEQYF. The CDR3 DNA follows: TGCGCCAGCAGCCAGTTTGGGGACCGAGCCTCCTACGAGCAGTACTTC.

The chain has TRBV28 and TRBJ2-7, with 10 bases lining up with TRBD2. V trimming: 5 bases; J trimming: 3 bases; junction bases outside the gene matches: 7. The CDR3 extends over 15 amino acids. From germline, CDR1 is MDHEN and CDR2 SYDVKM. For the CDR3, the DNA is TGTGCCAGCAGTCCCGTTAGCGGGGGGATCTACGAGCAGTACTTC. This gives the protein CASSPVSGGIYEQYF.

Only a few counts were recorded for this clonotype. The V gene is TRBV5-1, the J gene TRBJ2-1, with TRBD1 matching 7 bases. The V gene end was trimmed by 4 bases and the J gene end by 4 bases; junction bases not matched to a gene: 8. Germline V gives CDR1 SGHRS, CDR2 YFSETQ. The CDR3 has 15 amino acids. The CDR3 region is CASSIYRDRYNEQFF. The CDR3 region has the DNA TGCGCCAGCAGCATCTACCGGGACAGATACAATGAGCAGTTCTTC.

The J gene is TRBJ2-6, the V gene TRBV7-2; no clear D. This CDR3 is 15 amino acids long. With 5 bases removed from V and 4 bases from J, the gap between germline ends came to 12 bases. Per the germline V gene, CDR1 is SGHTA and CDR2 is FQGNSA. The CDR3 loop reads CASSPLCDGANVLTF. DNA for the CDR3: TGTGCCAGCAGCCCCCTGTGTGACGGGGCCAACGTCCTGACTTTC.

The genes are TRBV20-1 and TRBJ2-1; maybe TRBD1 (5 bases). Deletions cut 8 bases from V and 3 bases from J, with 11 bases between. The germline CDR1 and CDR2 sequences are DFQATT and SNEGSKA (reference sequence). The CDR3 length is 12 residues. CDR3 region: CSPTARYNEQFF. The CDR3 nucleotides read TGCAGTCCGACAGCCCGCTACAATGAGCAGTTCTTC.

The chain recombines TRBV10-3 with TRBJ2-3; D uncertain. V lost 7 bases and J lost 2, with 7 bases in between. The CDR3 contains 12 residues. Germline lookup yields CDR1 ENHRY and CDR2 SYGVKD. The CDR3 loop is CAIKGITDTQYF. CDR3 DNA sequence: TGTGCCATCAAGGGAATCACAGATACGCAGTATTTT.

This chain uses TRBV25-1 with TRBJ2-1, with 8 bases lining up with TRBD2. The CDR3 is 18 residues long. CDR1 is MGHDK and CDR2 is SYGVNS in the germline V gene. The V segment lost 5 bases and the J segment 7 bases; nucleotides outside the gene matches: 19. The CDR3 DNA follows: TGTGCCAGCAGTCCGCTTAATAAAGCGGGGGCCTTACGGAATGAGCAGTTCTTC. Translation: CASSPLNKAGALRNEQFF.

The CDR3 loop reads CSARDRYAGANVLTF. CDR3 sequence (DNA): TGCAGTGCTAGAGATCGCTACGCTGGGGCCAACGTCCTGACTTTC. The rearrangement joins TRBV20-1 to TRBJ2-6; the D is unclear. The germline gives CDR1 DFQATT, CDR2 SNEGSKA (reference sequence). The CDR3 totals 15 residues. Trimming cost V 0 bases and J 2 bases, with 8 bases left between them.

As to this clonotype: This may come from a read error, since a much larger clone is one base off. The chain couples TRBV20-1 to TRBJ2-7, with D tentatively TRBD2 (5 bases). The CDR3 contains 13 residues. CDR1 and CDR2 (germline): DFQATT, SNEGSKA (reference sequence). The CDR3 sequence is CSARRESAYQQYF. The CDR3 region has the DNA TGCAGTGCTAGACGGGAAAGTGCCTACCAGCAGTACTTC.

The chain recombines TRBV29-1 with TRBJ2-7; TRBD1 matches at 7 bases. The CDR3 contains 14 residues. The germline CDR1 and CDR2 sequences are SQVTM and ANQGSEA. Losses at the gene ends were 4 bases for V and 1 base for J; bases not matched to a gene: 7. CDR3 region: CSVVDRLKSYEQYF. The CDR3 DNA sequence: TGCAGCGTTGTGGACAGGCTTAAATCCTACGAGCAGTACTTC.

The J gene is TRBJ1-4, the V gene TRBV2; D may be TRBD1 (5 bases). The V gene's germline CDR1 is SNHLY and CDR2 FYNNEI. The CDR3 sequence is 16 residues long. The V gene lost 4 bases and the J gene lost 4 bases, with 16 bases spanning the gap. CDR3 protein: CASSGGGLGYNEKLFF. The CDR3 bases are TGTGCCAGCAGTGGGGGCGGACTGGGGTATAATGAAAAACTGTTTTTT.

The chain employs TRBV11-3 and TRBJ2-1; possible D gene TRBD1, 5 bases. The CDR3 sequence is 13 residues long. With 7 bases removed from V and 7 bases from J, the gap between germline ends came to 14 bases. In germline, CDR1 is SGHNT, CDR2 YENEEA. CDR3 nucleotide sequence: TGTGCCAGCACCGAGACAGTCCCAAATGAGCAGTTCTTC. Translating gives CASTETVPNEQFF.

This clonotype showed up just a few times. This likely comes from a read error, as the CDR3 has no conserved phenylalanine or tryptophan at its end. Because the CDR3's place on the DNA is in doubt, the DNA is left out and the CDR3 is given as listed by TCRdb. This chain links TRBV6-5 with TRBJ2-7; no DNA check was done on the table's D call, TRBD2. 9 amino acids form the CDR3, both terminal residues included. CDR1 and CDR2 (germline): MNHEY, SVGAGI. The CDR3: CASKRARKI.

CDR3 sequence reads: CASSPAWTGSLAKNIQYF. The DNA of the CDR3 is TGTGCCAGCAGCCCAGCTTGGACAGGGAGCTTAGCCAAAAACATTCAGTACTTC. This chain uses TRBV11-1 with TRBJ2-4; 8 positions match TRBD1. Germline V gene data show CDR1 as SGHAT and CDR2 as FQDESV (reference sequence). V lost 5 bases, J lost 0 bases, and 12 bases stayed unmatched. The CDR3 has 18 residues.

This sequence joins TRBV5-1 and TRBJ2-7, with 10 bases aligning to TRBD2. Germline V gives CDR1 SGHRS, CDR2 YFSETQ. This CDR3 region has 15 residues. The V segment lost 4 bases and the J segment 7 bases; nucleotides outside the gene matches: 11. This CDR3 reads CASSPRLAGVGEQYF. In DNA form, the CDR3 reads TGCGCCAGCAGCCCGAGGCTAGCGGGAGTCGGGGAGCAGTACTTC.

This clonotype has just a few counts. V and J are TRBV15 and TRBJ2-2; 7 nucleotides align to TRBD1. V lost 8 bases, J lost 5 bases, and 14 bases stayed unmatched. Germline loops: CDR1 LNHNV, CDR2 YYDKDF (reference sequence). The length of the CDR3 is 16 residues. The CDR3 coding sequence is TGTGCCACCCGGGGACAGTCCTTAGGTTGGACCGGGGAGCTGTTTTTT. It is translated as CATRGQSLGWTGELFF.

The V call is TRBV7-2, the J call TRBJ2-2; D not resolved. The germline V gene encodes CDR1 SGHTA and CDR2 FQGNSA. The CDR3 length is 14 residues. V was shortened by 5 bases and J by 2 bases, with 9 bases between the two germline ends. CDR3 bases: TGTGCCAGCAGCGAAGCAGGAAACACCGGGGAGCTGTTTTTT. It specifies CASSEAGNTGELFF. Complete variable domain (other parts from reference TRBV7-2 and TRBJ2-2): GAGVSQSPSNKVTEKGKDVELRCDPISGHTALYWYRQSLGQGLEFLIYFQGNSAPDKSGLPSDRFSAERTGGSVSTLTIQRTQQEDSAVYLCASSEAGNTGELFFGEGSRLTVL.